The TCR beta chain described here comes from a study of T cells in Graves' hyperthyroidism and ophthalmopathy. Ten or more counts support this clonotype. TCR beta CDR3 regions were amplified from RNA transcripts. Carried out on the TCR CDR3, a first-round RT-PCR used the HTBI primer set. TCRdb redid the calling of the multiplex PCR reads with MiXCR, one entry per CDR3 protein. The repertoire holds fewer than 200,000 distinct CDR3 sequences, with approximately 15% as singletons. The germline V gene encodes CDR1 MDHEN and CDR2 SYDVKM. This CDR3 contains 16 residues. The V and J ends lost 5 bases and 3 bases respectively, with 16 bases between them.

The chain uses TRBV28 and TRBJ1-4; D is unresolved. This TCR was sampled from a woman aged 50 to 65 with Graves' hyperthyroidism. Sequencing input: blood. CDR3 residues: CASSLGKGPPNEKLFF. In nucleotides, the CDR3 is TGTGCCAGCAGTCTGGGGAAAGGGCCTCCTAATGAAAAACTGTTTTTT. Complete variable domain (other parts from reference TRBV28 and TRBJ1-4): DVKVTQSSRYLVKRTGEKVFLECVQDMDHENMFWYRQDPGLGLRLIYFSYDVKMKEKGDIPEGYSVSREKKERFSLILESASTNQTSMYLCASSLGKGPPNEKLFFGSGTQLSVL.